The clone carrying this T cell receptor beta chain was found a few times. Germline CDR1 MGHRA, CDR2 YSYEKL. The CDR3 contains 13 residues. V lost 4 bases and J lost 4, with 10 bases in between. The data belong to a study of control samples from healthy donors and cancer patients. Sequencing was performed with immunoSEQ multiplex PCR; in TCRdb, only in-frame clones are kept and a portion is missing. The sample has about 130,000 clones; just under 95% are singletons. The chain employs TRBV4-1 and TRBJ2-5; TRBD2 is a possible D gene (5 bases). Sequenced material: PBMCs. The sequence was obtained from a man in his 60s with colorectal cancer. The CDR3 loop is CASSRWRSETQYF. In DNA form, the CDR3 reads TGCGCCAGCAGCCGATGGAGGTCAGAGACCCAGTACTTC.